These 27 T cell receptor beta chains were sequenced from one sample in a study of post-analysis software for immune sequencing data. Study results and limitations: Roughly 5 TRBV segments occurring more often in patients than controls included TRBV5-6, TRBV5-1 and TRBV20-1.

The TCR beta cDNA libraries contained unique molecular identifiers. TCRdb re-derived calls from the PCR reads in MiXCR, one entry per CDR3 protein. The repertoire holds roughly 800,000 distinct CDR3 sequences, with approximately 30% as singletons. Their recognized antigens are unknown. The sequenced sample was blood. The receptors shown here come from a girl aged 5 to 17 with multiple sclerosis.

The chain links TRBV5-1 to TRBJ2-7, with D perhaps being TRBD1 or TRBD2 (6 bases each). V gave up 7 bases and J gave up 2 bases, with 16 bases separating them. Germline V gives CDR1 SGHRS, CDR2 YFSETQ. This CDR3 region has 14 residues. The CDR3 DNA sequence: TGCGCCAGCTCCCGGGGGCTGATGACCTACGAGCAGTACTTC. This translates into CASSRGLMTYEQYF.

Comments on this clonotype: No conserved phenylalanine or tryptophan is present at the end of the CDR3, so a read error is the likely explanation. The rearrangement uses TRBV12-3 or TRBV12-4 and TRBJ1-5; maybe TRBD1 (5 bases). The V gene lost 2 bases and the J gene lost 6 bases, with 11 bases spanning the gap. CDR3 length: 14 amino acids. CDR3 nucleotide sequence: TGTGCCAGCAGTTTAACGGGGCGCGGTCAGCCCCAGCATGTT. It specifies CASSLTGRGQPQHV.

This clonotype was detected a few times. This chain links TRBV5-6 with TRBJ2-1; D remains ambiguous. V was cut by 4 bases and J by 9 bases, with 23 bases left in between. This CDR3 has 16 amino acids. Per the germline V gene, CDR1 is SGHDT and CDR2 is YYEEEE. This CDR3 is CASSRPLGYLRSEQFF. CDR3 bases: TGTGCCAGCAGCCGGCCCTTGGGCTACCTACGCAGTGAGCAGTTCTTC.

Many counts were recorded for this clonotype. The chain links TRBV27 to TRBJ2-1; D ambiguous. Germline-derived CDR1 and CDR2 are MNHEY and SMNVEV (reference sequence). This CDR3 region has 9 residues. CDR3 sequence (DNA): TGTACCGTGGGCCATGAGCAGTTCTTC. Encoded protein: CTVGHEQFF.

This clonotype has more than one count but fewer than ten. The gene calls are TRBV27 and TRBJ1-5; 10 bases map to TRBD1. Germline-derived CDR1 and CDR2 are MNHEY and SMNVEV (reference sequence). The CDR3 consists of 17 residues. Unmatched junction bases numbered 14, after V lost 6 bases and J lost 6 bases. The CDR3 loop is CASRSYGQGVGSQPQHF. The DNA of the CDR3 is TGTGCCAGCAGATCCTATGGACAGGGGGTGGGAAGTCAGCCCCAGCATTTT.

This clonotype has more than one count but fewer than ten. This sequence joins TRBV5-1 and TRBJ2-5, with D unresolved. V was trimmed by 5 bases and J by 3 bases, leaving 8 bases between them. CDR1 and CDR2 from the germline V gene are SGHRS and YFSETQ. The CDR3 covers 12 residues. CDR3 sequence: CASSETEETQYF. DNA for the CDR3: TGCGCCAGCAGTGAGACGGAAGAGACCCAGTACTTC.

This clonotype was seen more than once but under ten times. The chain recombines TRBV14 with TRBJ2-1, with D possibly matching TRBD1 (6 bases). In germline, CDR1 is SGHDN, CDR2 FVKESK. V lost 2 bases and J lost 0, with 14 bases in between. CDR3 length: 17 amino acids. This chain's CDR3 is CASSQSLGASSYNEQFF. The CDR3 nucleotides are TGTGCCAGCAGCCAATCGCTGGGGGCTTCCTCCTACAATGAGCAGTTCTTC.

This clonotype has a handful of counts. The chain employs TRBV5-1 and TRBJ2-2; unclear D gene. The germline V gene has CDR1 SGHRS and CDR2 YFSETQ. Trimming took 7 bases from V and 5 from J, leaving 21 bases between them. This CDR3 contains 16 residues. As DNA, the CDR3 is TGCGCCAGCCAGCCCCCCCTAAGGGTTGGGACCGGGGAGCTGTTTTTT. This sequence encodes CASQPPLRVGTGELFF.

In its sample, this clonotype was seen a few times. The J gene is TRBJ2-1, the V gene TRBV28, with a possible D match to TRBD2 (6 bases). With 8 bases removed from V and 0 bases from J, the gap between germline ends came to 8 bases. Germline CDR1 reads MDHEN; CDR2 reads SYDVKM. The CDR3 has 13 residues. Here the CDR3 DNA reads TGTGCCAGCGTGGAGGGCTCCTACAATGAGCAGTTCTTC. Its protein product is CASVEGSYNEQFF.

The table lists this clonotype with a few counts. This sequence joins TRBV6-6 and TRBJ1-6; TRBD1 is a possible D gene (5 bases). Per the germline V gene, CDR1 is MNHNY and CDR2 is SVGAGI (reference sequence). The CDR3 contains 14 residues. V was shortened by 8 bases and J by 9 bases, with 17 bases between the two germline ends. DNA for the CDR3: TGTGCCAGCCTAGGGGCAGGGAAAGCTTCACCCCTCCACTTT. This translates into CASLGAGKASPLHF.

This clonotype was seen a few times. V is TRBV28 and J is TRBJ2-5; 12 nucleotides match TRBD2. V shed 6 bases, J shed 2 bases, and the junction held 7 bases outside the gene matches. Germline V gene sequence: CDR1 MDHEN, CDR2 SYDVKM. The CDR3 length is 16 residues. The CDR3 sequence: CASSHRLAGGQETQYF. CDR3 nucleotides: TGTGCCAGCAGCCATCGGCTAGCGGGGGGGCAAGAGACCCAGTACTTC.

The genes are TRBV28 and TRBJ2-5; 8 bases are a match to TRBD2. The CDR3 has 15 amino acids. With 6 bases clipped from V and 11 bases from J, the junction kept 17 bases outside the gene matches. Germline V gives CDR1 MDHEN, CDR2 SYDVKM. The CDR3 DNA sequence: TGTGCCAGCAGCTGGAAAACTAGCGGACTAGGGGAGCAGTACTTC. Translated: CASSWKTSGLGEQYF.

V and J are TRBV19 and TRBJ2-5; tentatively, D is TRBD1 (5 bases). The CDR3 loop spans 14 amino acids. The V end lost 1 base, the J end lost 11 bases, and 17 bases lay between the germline ends. The germline CDR1 and CDR2 sequences are LNHDA and SQIVND (reference sequence). This CDR3 is CASSIGRVDNGQYF. In nucleotides, the CDR3 is TGTGCCAGTAGTATAGGACGGGTGGACAATGGGCAGTACTTC.

This rearrangement joins TRBV27 to TRBJ2-1, with D hard to call. Trimming removed 2 bases at V and 12 bases at J, with 17 bases between. The CDR3 has 14 residues. The germline V gene has CDR1 MNHEY and CDR2 SMNVEV (reference sequence). Here the CDR3 DNA reads TGTGCCAGCAGTTTAGCGCCTCCCTTGGATGTGCAGTTCTTC. Translating it yields CASSLAPPLDVQFF.

This clonotype was picked up many times. The rearrangement uses TRBV20-1 and TRBJ2-7; 10 nucleotides agree with TRBD2. Per germline, CDR1 DFQATT and CDR2 SNEGSKA (reference sequence). V lost 0 bases, J lost 4 bases, and 3 bases stayed unmatched. This CDR3 region has 14 residues. The CDR3, as DNA: TGCAGTGCTAGAGATGCTAGCGGGAGTTACGAGCAGTACTTC. Translated: CSARDASGSYEQYF.

The chain couples TRBV5-1 to TRBJ2-7; D perhaps matches TRBD2 (5 bases). Trimming shortened V by 2 bases and J by 5 bases, and 17 bases separated the two germline ends. This CDR3 has 15 amino acids. Germline-derived CDR1 and CDR2 are SGHRS and YFSETQ. This chain's CDR3 is CASSFMTRASNEQYF. The CDR3 nucleotides are TGCGCCAGCAGCTTCATGACAAGGGCTAGCAACGAGCAGTACTTC.

This chain links TRBV20-1 with TRBJ2-5, with TRBD1 matching over 9 bases. The J call is in doubt because the DNA end fits TRBJ2-7 better. Germline CDR1 is DFQATT and CDR2 is SNEGSKA (reference sequence). This CDR3 contains 15 residues. CDR3 in DNA: TGCAGTGCTAGAGATTTAGGGGACAGGGTCTACGAGCAGTACTTC. It is translated as CSARDLGDRVYEQYF.

The J gene is TRBJ2-3, the V gene TRBV6-5; 11 positions match TRBD2. Germline CDR1 reads MNHEY; CDR2 reads SVGAGI. V was pared by 6 bases and J by 7 bases, with 6 bases of the junction left unmatched. The CDR3 spans 14 residues. In DNA form, the CDR3 reads TGTGCCAGCAGGAATAGCGGGGGGGCGTATACGCAGTATTTT. Protein: CASRNSGGAYTQYF.

V gene TRBV6-2 or TRBV6-3 combines with J gene TRBJ2-7, with D possibly matching TRBD2 (5 bases). V was pared by 2 bases and J by 2 bases, with 13 bases between. The CDR3 length is 15 residues. Per germline, CDR1 MNHEY and CDR2 SVGEGT. Here the CDR3 DNA reads TGTGCCAGCAGTTACCGATGGACTGTAACCTACGAGCAGTACTTC. Translation: CASSYRWTVTYEQYF.

As regards this clonotype: Being one base from a much bigger clone, this may be a read error. V gene TRBV29-1 combines with J gene TRBJ2-1, with 7 bases fitting TRBD1. TRBJ2-7 matches the DNA end more closely, so the J call is doubtful. CDR1 is SQVTM and CDR2 is ANQGSEA in the germline V gene. CDR3 length equals 13 residues. Written as DNA, the CDR3 is TGCAGCGTGGCACAGGGGATTGGCTATGAGCAGTACTTC. It codes for CSVAQGIGYEQYF.

The chain has TRBV28 and TRBJ2-1, with D possibly TRBD2 on 7 matching bases. V dropped 6 bases and J dropped 7 bases, with 13 bases sitting between them. Germline CDR1 MDHEN, CDR2 SYDVKM. This CDR3 spans 13 amino acids. CDR3 bases: TGTGCCAGCAGGGGGGGGCTGGGGAATGAGCAGTTCTTC. As protein: CASRGGLGNEQFF.

The gene calls are TRBV24-1 and TRBJ2-1; 7 nucleotides agree with TRBD1. Germline CDR1 and CDR2: KGHDR and SFDVKD. The length of the CDR3 is 14 residues. After removal of 1 base from V and 8 bases from J, the junction contained 4 bases not matched to a gene. The CDR3 region has the DNA TGTGCCACCAGTGATTTTGAGGGGGCAGATGAGCAGTTCTTC. Protein product: CATSDFEGADEQFF.

J is TRBJ1-1 and V is TRBV11-2, with D unclear. Trimming took off 0 bases at V and 0 bases at J, with 5 bases between the two ends. CDR3 size: 14 residues. Germline lookup yields CDR1 SGHAT and CDR2 FQNNGV. The CDR3 coding sequence is TGTGCCAGCAGCTTAGAGGCCCTGAACACTGAAGCTTTCTTT. Its protein product is CASSLEALNTEAFF.

The J gene is TRBJ2-1, the V gene TRBV24-1; 9 bases agree with TRBD2. The CDR3 runs 17 residues. The J segment lost 2 bases and the V segment lost 5 bases, leaving 9 bases of the junction unmatched. Germline CDR1 reads KGHDR; CDR2 reads SFDVKD. The CDR3 DNA reads TGTGCCACCAGTGTTCGCGGGGGGGTCAGTCCCTACAATGAGCAGTTCTTC. Protein: CATSVRGGVSPYNEQFF.

The chain recombines TRBV20-1 with TRBJ2-3; no clear D. The length of the CDR3 is 14 residues. From germline, CDR1 is DFQATT and CDR2 SNEGSKA (reference sequence). V was pared by 0 bases and J by 7 bases, with 14 bases between. CDR3 sequence: CSARDIHATYTQYF. CDR3 coding DNA: TGCAGTGCTAGAGACATCCACGCTACCTATACGCAGTATTTT.

The V gene is TRBV20-1, the J gene TRBJ2-5; 9 positions match TRBD2. V lost 5 bases to trimming and J lost 5 bases; unmatched junction nucleotides: 15. The CDR3 loop spans 16 amino acids. Germline CDR1 DFQATT, CDR2 SNEGSKA (reference sequence). The CDR3 bases are TGCAGTGCTCCCCTTCTTGGCGGGAGGGCCGGGGAGACCCAGTACTTC. Its translation: CSAPLLGGRAGETQYF.

A remark on this clonotype: At one of its ends the junction is not consistent with the germline gene, which may arise from a read error. V gene TRBV5-1 combines with J gene TRBJ1-2; unclear D gene. The CDR3 is 13 amino acids. Germline CDR1 SGHRS, CDR2 YFSETQ. The CDR3 DNA reads as TGCGCCGGCAGCTTGTCGGGAATCTATGGCTACACCTTC. This codes for CAGSLSGIYGYTF. The complete variable domain, with remaining parts taken from reference TRBV5-1 and TRBJ1-2, reads KAGVTQTPRYLIKTRGQQVTLSCSPISGHRSVSWYQQTPGQGLQFLFEYFSETQRNKGNFPGRFSGRQFSNSRSEMNVSTLELGDSALYLCAGSLSGIYGYTFGSGTRLTVV.